Following are 10 T cell receptor beta chains from one sample sequenced in a study of blood T cells in healthy people across ages. With a J-beta primer mix and a sample-barcoded 5' primer, a second PCR ran about 6 to 11 cycles. TCRdb re-analysed the 5' RACE reads in MiXCR, keeping a single row per CDR3 protein. The sample lists over a million distinct CDR3 sequences; 20% to 25% were seen once. These data also formed part of another study, on T cells of mothers and their children.

The sequenced sample consisted of blood. These receptors came from a girl aged 2 to 9 in good health.

In its sample, this clonotype was seen a few times. The V call is TRBV2, the J call TRBJ2-1; 9 nucleotides agree with TRBD2. This CDR3 contains 13 residues. With 11 bases clipped from V and 5 bases from J, the junction kept 7 bases outside the gene matches. The germline gives CDR1 SNHLY, CDR2 FYNNEI. As DNA, the CDR3 is TGTGCCGGGAGACTAGCGGCTCACAATGAGCAGTTCTTC. Encoded protein: CAGRLAAHNEQFF.

A few counts support this clonotype. The chain links TRBV20-1 to TRBJ2-1; TRBD2 agrees at 9 bases. The CDR3 loop spans 16 amino acids. Germline values: CDR1 DFQATT, CDR2 SNEGSKA (reference sequence). V lost 3 bases to trimming and J lost 4 bases; unmatched junction nucleotides: 10. The CDR3 coding sequence is TGCAGTGCTAGGTCCGGGCTAGCGGGGTCATACAATGAGCAGTTCTTC. This encodes CSARSGLAGSYNEQFF.

This clonotype was picked up a small number of times. The chain recombines TRBV2 with TRBJ2-5; D gene unclear. TRBJ2-7 matches the DNA end more closely, so the J call is doubtful. The CDR3 consists of 14 residues. Germline values: CDR1 SNHLY, CDR2 FYNNEI. In DNA form, the CDR3 reads TGTGCCAGTAGAATAGAAGGGATTAACTACGAGCAGTACTTC. It is translated as CASRIEGINYEQYF.

The V call is TRBV4-1, the J call TRBJ2-5; TRBD2 matches 11 bases. The junction had 21 bases not matched to a gene; V was cut back by 3 bases and J by 3 bases. Germline loops: CDR1 MGHRA, CDR2 YSYEKL. This CDR3 region has 21 residues. CDR3 in amino acids: CASSQDKLIRMAGLAEETQYF. The CDR3 DNA is TGCGCCAGCAGCCAGGATAAATTGATCAGGATGGCGGGACTAGCGGAAGAGACCCAGTACTTC.

This clonotype has just a few counts. A read error may account for a junction end that differs from germline. The chain uses TRBV12-3 or TRBV12-4 and TRBJ1-5, with unresolved D. This CDR3 contains 12 residues. CDR3 coding DNA: TGTGCCAGCAGCCCTCTAGGGCAGCCCCGGCATTTT. It translates to CASSPLGQPRHF.

The rearrangement joins TRBV5-1 to TRBJ2-4; 7 bases align to TRBD1. CDR3 size: 17 residues. Per germline, CDR1 SGHRS and CDR2 YFSETQ. The junction had 7 bases not matched to a gene; V was cut back by 1 base and J by 0 bases. CDR3 sequence: CASSLFQGDLAKNIQYF. The CDR3 DNA reads TGCGCCAGCAGCTTGTTTCAGGGGGATCTAGCCAAAAACATTCAGTACTTC. Full variable domain (rest looked up from reference TRBV5-1 and TRBJ2-4): KAGVTQTPRYLIKTRGQQVTLSCSPISGHRSVSWYQQTPGQGLQFLFEYFSETQRNKGNFPGRFSGRQFSNSRSEMNVSTLELGDSALYLCASSLFQGDLAKNIQYFGAGTRLSVL.

The gene calls are TRBV20-1 and TRBJ1-1; 8 nucleotides line up with TRBD1. The CDR3 is 14 residues long. V was pared by 6 bases and J by 1 base, with 7 bases of the junction left unmatched. In germline, CDR1 is DFQATT, CDR2 SNEGSKA (reference sequence). CDR3 protein: CSAEVRGRNTEAFF. CDR3 sequence (DNA): TGCAGTGCCGAGGTCAGGGGGCGGAACACTGAAGCTTTCTTT.

The chain carries TRBV9 and TRBJ2-1, with a possible D match to TRBD2 (5 bases). CDR1 SGDLS and CDR2 YYNGEE come from the germline V gene. CDR3 size: 11 residues. Trimming left V 3 bases short and J 9 bases short, with 7 bases between. The DNA for the CDR3 is TGTGCCAGCAGCGAGGCGGGTGAGCAGTTCTTC. Protein sequence: CASSEAGEQFF.

This clonotype was counted between two and nine times. This chain connects TRBV12-5 to TRBJ2-1, with TRBD1 as a possible D gene (6 bases). The CDR3 extends over 14 amino acids. Germline V gene lookup returns CDR1 LGHNT and CDR2 FRNRAP. Trimming cost V 2 bases and J 6 bases, with 11 bases left between them. The DNA for the CDR3 is TGTGCTAGTGGTTTGCGGACAGTAGGCAATGAGCAGTTCTTC. The encoded protein is CASGLRTVGNEQFF.

This clonotype came up a few times. This chain joins TRBV3-1 and TRBJ2-1; 7 bases align to TRBD2. The CDR3 is 18 residues long. Unmatched junction bases numbered 15, after V lost 1 base and J lost 6 bases. The germline V gene encodes CDR1 LGHDT and CDR2 YNNKEL (reference sequence). The CDR3 DNA is TGTGCCAGCAGCCAAGGTTGGGTAGGCGGGAGCTCGGGCAATGAGCAGTTCTTC. Translation: CASSQGWVGGSSGNEQFF.